The 5 T cell receptor beta chains below all came from one sample that was sequenced in a study of cytomegalovirus exposure and HLA in healthy donors (TCRdb year 2017). Libraries came from the immunoSEQ multiplex PCR assay. For the multiplex PCR, a mixture combining 60 forward primers for TCR Vbeta segments and 13 reverse primers for TCR Jbeta segments was used. Here the immuneACCESS table is served through TCRdb, limited to in-frame sequences with V and J called. Missing clones are a known gap in these copies; in checked studies unresolved V genes cover under half, and the rest lacks a known reason. Across this sample there are more than 85,000 clones, with 65% to 85% seen only once. The ten largest clonotypes hold roughly 6% of the sample. The material sequenced was PBMCs. The receptors stem from a male donor in good health and CMV-seronegative.

This sequence joins TRBV11-3 and TRBJ2-7; weak D call: TRBD1 (5 bases). Trimming pared 1 base from V and 4 bases from J, leaving 23 bases between. The CDR3 is 18 residues long. Germline V gene sequence: CDR1 SGHNT, CDR2 YENEEA. The CDR3 loop is CASSLGAGRTLVNYEQYF. The CDR3 DNA reads as TGTGCCAGCAGCTTAGGGGCAGGGCGAACCCTAGTAAATTACGAGCAGTACTTC.

The chain couples TRBV27 to TRBJ1-2, with TRBD1 matching over 12 bases. The CDR3 is 16 amino acids. Trimming removed 0 bases from V and 7 bases from J; junction bases left unmatched: 6. CDR1 is MNHEY, CDR2 SMNVEV, per germline (reference sequence). CDR3 sequence reads: CASSLSRDRGPFGYTF. The CDR3 DNA is TGTGCCAGCAGTTTATCCCGGGACAGGGGGCCTTTTGGCTACACCTTC.

The V gene is TRBV19, the J gene TRBJ1-5; TRBD1 is a possible D gene (5 bases). The V and J ends lost 3 bases and 3 bases respectively, with 9 bases between them. The germline CDR1 and CDR2 sequences are LNHDA and SQIVND (reference sequence). There are 14 residues in the CDR3. CDR3 sequence reads: CASSILGLNQPQHF. CDR3 DNA sequence: TGTGCCAGTAGTATCTTGGGGCTCAATCAGCCCCAGCATTTT.

This sequence joins TRBV7-9 and TRBJ1-3; tentatively, D is TRBD1 (5 bases). Germline values: CDR1 SEHNR, CDR2 FQNEAQ (reference sequence). CDR3 length equals 13 residues. This CDR3 is CSITLGAGNTIYF. CDR3 nucleotides: TGTTCCATCACCCTAGGGGCAGGAAACACCATATATTTT. The variable domain in full, completed from reference TRBV7-9 and TRBJ1-3, reads DTGVSQNPRHKITKRGQNVTFRCDPISEHNRLYWYRQTLGQGPEFLTYFQNEAQLEKSRLLSDRFSAERPKGSFSTLEIQRTEQGDSAMYLCSITLGAGNTIYFGEGSWLTVV.

The chain links TRBV4-1 to TRBJ2-7; D might be TRBD1 (6 bases). With 1 base removed from V and 7 bases from J, the gap between germline ends came to 14 bases. The germline V gene encodes CDR1 MGHRA and CDR2 YSYEKL. The CDR3 is 14 residues long. CDR3: CASSQVDRLREQYF. CDR3 sequence (DNA): TGCGCCAGCAGCCAAGTTGACAGGCTGAGGGAGCAGTACTTC.